This T cell receptor (beta chain) was recovered during a study of blood T cells in healthy people across ages. General observations from the study: Expanded clonotype shifts may have been confounded, as the donors had an unknown CMV status. Unsorted PBMC material precluded a definitive naive versus antigen-experienced comparison.

The authors ran a second PCR of 7 to 11 cycles using a sample-barcoded 5' primer and a J-beta primer mix. Each cDNA molecule was tagged by a template-switch adaptor with 12 random nucleotides. TCRdb re-derived calls from the 5' RACE reads in MiXCR, one entry per CDR3 protein. This table holds some 800,000 distinct CDR3 sequences, under 55% found once. The ends lost 2 bases at V and 3 bases at J; junction bases unmatched: 14. Germline lookup yields CDR1 MGHRA and CDR2 YSYEKL. The CDR3 is made up of 18 amino acids. This clonotype was counted a few times. No antigen is known for it. This sequence joins TRBV4-1 and TRBJ2-3, with TRBD1 matching over 7 bases. The source material was blood. This sequence originates from a man aged 55 to 70 in good health. This CDR3 is CASSQFGAGQVRTDTQYF. The CDR3 DNA sequence: TGCGCCAGCAGCCAATTCGGGGCCGGACAGGTACGGACAGATACGCAGTATTTT.